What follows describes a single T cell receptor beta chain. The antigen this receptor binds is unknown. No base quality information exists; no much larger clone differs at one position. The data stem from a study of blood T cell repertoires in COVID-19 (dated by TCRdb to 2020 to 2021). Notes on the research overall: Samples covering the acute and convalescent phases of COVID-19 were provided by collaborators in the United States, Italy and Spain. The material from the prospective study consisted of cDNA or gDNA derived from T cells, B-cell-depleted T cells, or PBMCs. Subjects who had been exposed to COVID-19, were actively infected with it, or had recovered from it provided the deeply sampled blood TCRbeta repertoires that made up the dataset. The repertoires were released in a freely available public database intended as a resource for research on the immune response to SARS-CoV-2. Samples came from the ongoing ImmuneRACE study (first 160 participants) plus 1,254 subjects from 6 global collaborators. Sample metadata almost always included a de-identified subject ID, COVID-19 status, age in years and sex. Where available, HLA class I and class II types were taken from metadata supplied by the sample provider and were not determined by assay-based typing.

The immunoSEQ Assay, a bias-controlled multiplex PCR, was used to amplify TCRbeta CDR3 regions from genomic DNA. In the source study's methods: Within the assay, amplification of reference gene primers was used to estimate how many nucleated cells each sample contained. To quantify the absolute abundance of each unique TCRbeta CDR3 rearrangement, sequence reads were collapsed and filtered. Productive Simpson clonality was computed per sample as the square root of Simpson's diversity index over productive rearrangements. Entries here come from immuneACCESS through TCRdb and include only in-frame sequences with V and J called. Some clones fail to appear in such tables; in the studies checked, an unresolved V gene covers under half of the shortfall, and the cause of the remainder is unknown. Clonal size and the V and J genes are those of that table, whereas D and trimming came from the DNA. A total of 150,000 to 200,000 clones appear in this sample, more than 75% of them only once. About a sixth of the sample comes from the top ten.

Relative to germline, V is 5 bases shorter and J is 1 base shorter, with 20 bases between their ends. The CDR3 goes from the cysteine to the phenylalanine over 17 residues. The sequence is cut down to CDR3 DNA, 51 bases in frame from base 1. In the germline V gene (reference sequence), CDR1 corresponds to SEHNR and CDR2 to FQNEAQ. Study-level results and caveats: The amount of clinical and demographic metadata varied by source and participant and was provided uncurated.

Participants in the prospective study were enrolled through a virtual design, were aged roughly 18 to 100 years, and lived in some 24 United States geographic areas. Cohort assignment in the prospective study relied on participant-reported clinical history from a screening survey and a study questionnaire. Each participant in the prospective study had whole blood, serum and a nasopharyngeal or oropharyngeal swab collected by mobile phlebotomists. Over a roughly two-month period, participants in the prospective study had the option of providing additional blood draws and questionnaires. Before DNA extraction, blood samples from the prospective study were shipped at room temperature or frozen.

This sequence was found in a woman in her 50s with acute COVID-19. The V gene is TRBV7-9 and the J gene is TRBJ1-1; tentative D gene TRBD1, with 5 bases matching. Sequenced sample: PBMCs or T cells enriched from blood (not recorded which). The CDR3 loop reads CASSQLGGKARNTEAFF. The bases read TGTGCCAGCAGCCAACTCGGGGGTAAAGCACGGAACACTGAAGCTTTCTTT.